Following are 20 T cell receptor beta chains from one sample sequenced in a study of response to subunit inactivated influenza vaccine. One entry per CDR3 protein, called by TCRdb with MiXCR from the RT-PCR reads. The sample has more than 400,000 distinct CDR3 sequences; less than 7.5% are singletons. This specimen was PBMCs from blood, taken about 24 months after vaccination. Receptors originate from a man in his fifties or sixties who received an inactivated influenza vaccine.

This clonotype was detected only a few times. The genes are TRBV11-3 and TRBJ2-6; no firm D call. V was cut by 2 bases and J by 0 bases, with 8 bases left in between. The CDR3 has 16 residues. Germline CDR1 SGHNT, CDR2 YENEEA. CDR3 loop: CASSLLLNSGANVLTF. The CDR3 bases are TGTGCCAGCAGCTTACTCTTGAACTCTGGGGCCAACGTCCTGACTTTC.

This clonotype was counted a few times. This chain uses TRBV12-3 or TRBV12-4 with TRBJ2-3; no definite D call. Trimming left V 8 bases short and J 6 bases short, with 12 bases between. The CDR3 spans 12 residues. The CDR3 here is CASGEVADTQYF. CDR3 nucleotide sequence: TGTGCCAGCGGCGAGGTCGCGGATACGCAGTATTTT.

The rearrangement uses TRBV7-2 and TRBJ1-5; 7 bases match TRBD1. This CDR3 is 15 amino acids long. In germline, CDR1 is SGHTA, CDR2 FQGNSA. V lost 5 bases to trimming and J lost 7 bases; unmatched junction nucleotides: 11. The CDR3 loop reads CASSTGDVIWQPQHF. The CDR3 DNA sequence: TGTGCCAGCAGCACAGGGGATGTTATATGGCAGCCCCAGCATTTT.

The table lists this clonotype with a few counts. The chain links TRBV7-6 to TRBJ2-3; TRBD1 agrees at 8 bases. Germline lookup yields CDR1 SGHVS and CDR2 FNYEAQ. There are 17 residues in the CDR3. Germline trimming cut 0 bases from V and 0 bases from J; bases unmatched to any gene: 5. In DNA, the CDR3 is TGTGCCAGCAGCTTAGCGCCCAGGACAGGGAGCACAGATACGCAGTATTTT. Translated: CASSLAPRTGSTDTQYF.

This chain joins TRBV18 and TRBJ2-2; 10 bases are a match to TRBD2. Germline CDR1 is KGHSH and CDR2 is LQKENI. This CDR3 has 15 amino acids. The V segment lost 3 bases and the J segment 7 bases; nucleotides outside the gene matches: 5. The CDR3 bases are TGTGCCAGCTCACCTCTAGCGGGAGCGGACGGGGAGCTGTTTTTT. Encoded protein: CASSPLAGADGELFF.

CDR3 DNA sequence: TGTGCCACCAGTTATCCGGGAGGAGGCAATGAGCAGTTCTTC. This gives the protein CATSYPGGGNEQFF. This chain joins TRBV24-1 and TRBJ2-1; TRBD2 matches at 7 bases. The CDR3 covers 14 residues. CDR1 KGHDR and CDR2 SFDVKD come from the germline V gene. V shed 6 bases and J 6 bases; nucleotides not matched to a gene: 7.

This clonotype was picked up many times. The chain recombines TRBV11-2 with TRBJ2-7; D gene ambiguous. The germline V and J ends were trimmed by 5 bases and 5 bases, with 10 bases remaining between them. The CDR3 spans 12 residues. Germline V gives CDR1 SGHAT, CDR2 FQNNGV. CDR3 in amino acids: CASSEQRDEQYF. The CDR3 nucleotides read TGTGCCAGCAGCGAGCAAAGGGACGAGCAGTACTTC.

This clonotype was detected only a few times. The chain combines TRBV7-2 with TRBJ1-5, with unresolved D. V lost 0 bases and J 6 bases, leaving 9 bases between the germline ends. Germline CDR1 reads SGHTA; CDR2 reads FQGNSA. This CDR3 is 14 amino acids long. The CDR3 loop reads CASSLAGIFQPQHF. CDR3 bases: TGTGCCAGCAGCTTAGCCGGGATTTTTCAGCCCCAGCATTTT.

This clonotype was found a few times. The chain uses TRBV12-3 or TRBV12-4 and TRBJ1-1; D is possibly TRBD1 (6 bases). V was trimmed by 2 bases and J by 4 bases, leaving 11 bases between them. The CDR3 is 14 residues long. The CDR3 loop reads CASSLRTVGTEAFF. In DNA form, the CDR3 reads TGTGCCAGCAGTTTAAGGACAGTTGGCACTGAAGCTTTCTTT.

This clonotype has at least ten counts. This chain uses TRBV5-1 with TRBJ1-1; no clear D gene. CDR3 size: 13 residues. Germline CDR1 and CDR2: SGHRS and YFSETQ. V lost 2 bases and J lost 4, with 9 bases in between. The CDR3 bases are TGCGCCAGCAGCTTAGAGATAGGCACTGAAGCTTTCTTT. Its translation: CASSLEIGTEAFF.

The gene calls are TRBV29-1 and TRBJ2-7; 9 nucleotides agree with TRBD1. This CDR3 spans 13 amino acids. V lost 7 bases, J lost 5 bases, and 9 bases stayed unmatched. Per the germline V gene, CDR1 is SQVTM and CDR2 is ANQGSEA. The CDR3 reads CSGARTGDNEQYF. The CDR3 DNA is TGCAGCGGTGCTCGGACAGGGGATAACGAGCAGTACTTC.

J is TRBJ1-4 and V is TRBV12-3 or TRBV12-4; D is ambiguous. CDR3 length: 14 amino acids. Trimming pared 3 bases from V and 8 bases from J, leaving 13 bases between. The CDR3 bases are TGTGCCAGCAGTTTTTCGGGAGCCGGGGAAAAACTGTTTTTT. This gives the protein CASSFSGAGEKLFF.

This clonotype was detected many times. The rearrangement uses TRBV20-1 and TRBJ1-4, with D tentatively TRBD1 (6 bases). CDR1 is DFQATT, CDR2 SNEGSKA, per germline (reference sequence). This CDR3 is 11 amino acids long. V lost 3 bases, J lost 8 bases, and 7 bases lay in between. In nucleotides, the CDR3 is TGCAGTGCTAGCCAGGGGGAAAAACTGTTTTTT. It encodes CSASQGEKLFF.

This clonotype was detected only a few times. This chain uses TRBV9 with TRBJ1-1; D unclear. The CDR3 runs 12 residues. CDR1 is SGDLS, CDR2 YYNGEE, per germline. V shed 2 bases and J shed 3 bases, with 5 bases lying between them. The CDR3 here is CASSVVDTEAFF. The CDR3 nucleotides are TGTGCCAGCAGCGTCGTCGACACTGAAGCTTTCTTT.

This clonotype was detected a few times. V gene TRBV5-6 combines with J gene TRBJ1-5; 7 bases line up with TRBD1. V dropped 0 bases and J dropped 6; count of bases not matched to a gene: 6. There are 15 residues in the CDR3. CDR1 SGHDT and CDR2 YYEEEE come from the germline V gene. DNA for the CDR3: TGTGCCAGCAGCTTGGGACAGGGTGTGTCTCAGCCCCAGCATTTT. Translation: CASSLGQGVSQPQHF. Full variable domain (rest looked up from reference TRBV5-6 and TRBJ1-5): DAGVTQSPTHLIKTRGQQVTLRCSPKSGHDTVSWYQQALGQGPQFIFQYYEEEERQRGNFPDRFSGHQFPNYSSELNVNALLLGDSALYLCASSLGQGVSQPQHFGDGTRLSIL.

This clonotype came up a few times. The V call is TRBV11-2, the J call TRBJ2-7; D is perhaps TRBD1 (5 bases). From germline, CDR1 is SGHAT and CDR2 FQNNGV. Between the trimmed V and J ends, which lost 5 bases and 5 bases, there was a span of 28 bases. The CDR3 totals 18 residues. The CDR3 region is CASSITPPDSLGLNEQYF. CDR3 DNA sequence: TGTGCCAGCAGCATCACCCCCCCCGACAGCCTTGGTCTGAACGAGCAGTACTTC.

This rearrangement joins TRBV20-1 to TRBJ2-1, with D possibly called TRBD1 or TRBD2 (5 bases each). Deletions cut 4 bases from V and 5 bases from J, with 18 bases between. This CDR3 comprises 15 residues. The germline V gene has CDR1 DFQATT and CDR2 SNEGSKA (reference sequence). The chain's CDR3 is CSAMGPPGAHNEQFF. For the CDR3, the DNA is TGCAGTGCTATGGGACCCCCAGGAGCCCACAATGAGCAGTTCTTC.

This clonotype has more than one count but fewer than ten. The chain joins TRBV20-1 to TRBJ1-2; weak D call: TRBD1 (5 bases). V lost 0 bases and J lost 4, with 12 bases in between. The CDR3 has 14 residues. Germline CDR1 is DFQATT and CDR2 is SNEGSKA (reference sequence). CDR3 nucleotide sequence: TGCAGTGCTAGAGATGCGGGCAGGGTCTATGGCTACACCTTC. It encodes CSARDAGRVYGYTF.

This chain uses TRBV4-3 with TRBJ2-3; 7 nucleotides agree with TRBD2. Trimming took 0 bases from V and 4 from J; bases not matched to a gene: 7. The CDR3 extends over 16 amino acids. CDR1 is LGHNA, CDR2 YSLEER, per germline. The CDR3 loop reads CASSQDRGRGADTQYF. In DNA, the CDR3 is TGCGCCAGCAGCCAAGATCGTGGGAGGGGCGCAGATACGCAGTATTTT.

The genes are TRBV29-1 and TRBJ1-4, with unresolved D. The CDR3 runs 14 residues. The germline V and J ends were trimmed by 5 bases and 3 bases, with 13 bases remaining between them. Germline V lookup: CDR1 SQVTM, CDR2 ANQGSEA. As DNA, the CDR3 is TGCAGCGTTAGGTCGGCAGAGGCTAATGAAAAACTGTTTTTT. Translated, it gives CSVRSAEANEKLFF. Variable domain in full (rest from reference TRBV29-1 and TRBJ1-4): SAVISQKPSRDICQRGTSLTIQCQVDSQVTMMFWYRQQPGQSLTLIATANQGSEATYESGFVIDKFPISRPNLTFSTLTVSNMSPEDSSIYLCSVRSAEANEKLFFGSGTQLSVL.